Listed here are 24 T cell receptor beta chains from one sample, sequenced in a study of control samples from healthy donors and cancer patients. The method was immunoSEQ multiplex PCR; TCRdb's version includes in-frame clones alone and lacks a portion of them. The sample records fewer than 100,000 clones, about four fifths being singletons. The specimen sequenced was blood. The receptors here all came from a man in his 60s in good health.

The chain carries TRBV10-2 and TRBJ1-2, with TRBD1 matching 7 bases. Germline V gene sequence: CDR1 WSHSY, CDR2 SAAADI. The CDR3 has 16 amino acids. J gave up 1 base and V 5 bases, and 10 bases lay outside the gene matches. The CDR3 nucleotides are TGCGCCAGCAGTCCCCGGACAGGTCAGGTTAACTATGGCTACACCTTC. Protein sequence: CASSPRTGQVNYGYTF.

The genes are TRBV5-8 and TRBJ2-3, with D unresolved. V lost 4 bases and J lost 2, with 11 bases in between. This CDR3 region has 14 residues. The germline CDR1 and CDR2 sequences are SGHTS and YDEGEE. The CDR3 sequence is CASSLDPLTDTQYF. CDR3 DNA: TGTGCCAGCAGCCTGGATCCGCTCACAGATACGCAGTATTTT.

The chain has TRBV25-1 and TRBJ2-1; 7 bases are a match to TRBD1. Germline V gene sequence: CDR1 MGHDK, CDR2 SYGVNS. This CDR3 has 16 amino acids. J lost 4 bases, V lost 7 bases, and 13 bases had no gene match. The CDR3 sequence: CASTSEGTAPYNEQFF. In DNA, the CDR3 is TGTGCCAGCACCTCTGAGGGGACAGCACCTTACAATGAGCAGTTCTTC.

The J gene is TRBJ1-1, the V gene TRBV7-2; D gene ambiguous. The germline gives CDR1 SGHTA, CDR2 FQGNSA. The CDR3 is 12 residues long. The germline V and J ends were trimmed by 8 bases and 1 base, with 8 bases remaining between them. CDR3 region: CASGWTNTEAFF. DNA of the CDR3: TGTGCCAGCGGCTGGACGAACACTGAAGCTTTCTTT.

This chain uses TRBV7-9 with TRBJ2-7, with D unclear. CDR1 and CDR2 (germline): SEHNR, FQNEAQ (reference sequence). Trimming removed 3 bases at V and 1 base at J, with 7 bases between. The CDR3 has 13 residues. The CDR3 loop reads CASSLRYSYEQYF. The DNA for the CDR3 is TGTGCCAGCAGCTTGAGGTATTCCTACGAGCAGTACTTC.

V gene TRBV13 combines with J gene TRBJ2-1; D gene uncertain. The germline V gene encodes CDR1 PRHDT and CDR2 FYEKMQ (reference sequence). The CDR3 covers 12 residues. V was shortened by 2 bases and J by 9 bases, with 8 bases between the two germline ends. CDR3 amino acids: CASSLIWGEQFF. CDR3 DNA: TGTGCCAGCAGCTTAATCTGGGGTGAGCAGTTCTTC.

The V and J genes are TRBV29-1 and TRBJ2-2; D is unclear. Looked up from germline, CDR1 is SQVTM and CDR2 is ANQGSEA. The CDR3 is made up of 14 amino acids. The ends were cut back, 2 bases at V and 6 bases at J, with 13 bases in the middle. The CDR3 protein is CSVELPVSPGELFF. The CDR3, as DNA: TGCAGCGTTGAATTGCCCGTTAGCCCCGGGGAGCTGTTTTTT.

This clone is a singleton in its sample. The V call is TRBV28, the J call TRBJ2-6; D unclear. Germline V CDR1 and CDR2: MDHEN, SYDVKM. V gave up 5 bases and J gave up 2 bases, with 10 bases separating them. The CDR3 sequence is 15 residues long. The CDR3 DNA follows: TGTGCCAGCAGTCCCCCGGGCGCTGGGGCCAACGTCCTGACTTTC. It encodes CASSPPGAGANVLTF.

The chain carries TRBV18 and TRBJ2-6; maybe TRBD1 (6 bases). Germline loops: CDR1 KGHSH, CDR2 LQKENI. The CDR3 contains 17 residues. V shed 2 bases and J shed 0 bases, with 11 bases lying between them. DNA of the CDR3: TGTGCCAGCTCACCAGGTGACAGGTTCTCTGGGGCCAACGTCCTGACTTTC. Its translation is CASSPGDRFSGANVLTF.

The chain couples TRBV12-3 or TRBV12-4 to TRBJ2-7; possibly TRBD2 for D (5 bases). CDR3 length: 13 amino acids. V dropped 3 bases and J dropped 5 bases, with 11 bases sitting between them. In nucleotides, the CDR3 is TGTGCCAGCAGTTTCCGAGGGAGTGACGAGCAGTACTTC. Its translation: CASSFRGSDEQYF.

The CDR3 bases are TGTGCCAGCGGAGACAGGGATTCTGAAACCTACGAGCAGTACTTC. Translated, it gives CASGDRDSETYEQYF. The rearrangement joins TRBV9 to TRBJ2-7, with TRBD1 identical over 7 bases. CDR1 is SGDLS, CDR2 YYNGEE, per germline. V trimming: 7 bases; J trimming: 2 bases; junction bases outside the gene matches: 12. The CDR3 covers 15 residues. Full variable domain (outside the CDR3, taken from reference TRBV9 and TRBJ2-7): DSGVTQTPKHLITATGQRVTLRCSPRSGDLSVYWYQQSLDQGLQFLIQYYNGEERAKGNILERFSAQQFPDLHSELNLSSLELGDSALYFCASGDRDSETYEQYFGPGTRLTVT.

This clone was seen just once. J is TRBJ1-1 and V is TRBV5-6; 7 nucleotides line up with TRBD1. Germline CDR1 reads SGHDT; CDR2 reads YYEEEE. V shed 3 bases, J shed 7 bases, and the junction held 12 bases outside the gene matches. The CDR3 has 15 amino acids. CDR3 in DNA: TGTGCCAGCAGCTGGGGGGACAGAGAGGGGAATGAAGCTTTCTTT. It yields the protein CASSWGDREGNEAFF.

This clone was counted a few times. This chain uses TRBV25-1 with TRBJ2-3, with TRBD1 as a possible D gene (6 bases). In germline, CDR1 is MGHDK, CDR2 SYGVNS. Trimming removed 4 bases from V and 0 bases from J, with 11 bases in between. The CDR3 is made up of 15 amino acids. Written as DNA, the CDR3 is TGTGCCAGCAGTGCCGGGACACCTAGCACAGATACGCAGTATTTT. Residues: CASSAGTPSTDTQYF.

The gene calls are TRBV24-1 and TRBJ2-3; TRBD2 matches 14 bases. Germline loops: CDR1 KGHDR, CDR2 SFDVKD. V was pared by 4 bases and J by 5 bases, with 7 bases of the junction left unmatched. The CDR3 spans 17 residues. The CDR3 sequence is CATSDLGLAGEVDTQYF. CDR3 coding DNA: TGTGCCACCAGTGACTTGGGACTAGCGGGAGAGGTAGATACGCAGTATTTT.

This clone has just a few counts. The chain joins TRBV2 to TRBJ2-3; TRBD2 might be the D (6 bases). Germline V lookup: CDR1 SNHLY, CDR2 FYNNEI. The CDR3 sequence is 12 residues long. Trimming stripped 2 bases from V and 6 bases from J, with 6 bases between. The CDR3 reads CASSELADTQYF. CDR3 coding DNA: TGTGCCAGCAGTGAACTAGCGGATACGCAGTATTTT.

The rearrangement joins TRBV3-1 (or the pseudogene TRBV3-2) to TRBJ2-5, with D tentatively TRBD2 (7 bases). Per germline, CDR1 LGHDT and CDR2 YNNKEL (reference sequence). V gave up 1 base and J gave up 5 bases, with 20 bases separating them. The CDR3 sequence is 17 residues long. The CDR3 sequence: CASSQGGAGDGYETQYF. CDR3 in DNA: TGTGCCAGCAGCCAAGGGGGGGCGGGAGATGGTTATGAGACCCAGTACTTC.

This sequence joins TRBV7-2 and TRBJ1-1; possible D gene TRBD1, 6 bases. The CDR3 sequence is 14 residues long. The V gene lost 8 bases and the J gene lost 1 base, with 14 bases spanning the gap. The V gene's germline CDR1 is SGHTA and CDR2 FQGNSA. The CDR3 spells CASLRGQANTEAFF. The CDR3 DNA sequence: TGTGCCAGCTTGAGGGGACAAGCGAACACTGAAGCTTTCTTT.

The chain joins TRBV19 to TRBJ1-4, with D possibly TRBD1 on 5 matching bases. Germline V gene data show CDR1 as LNHDA and CDR2 as SQIVND (reference sequence). The CDR3 totals 13 residues. V shed 4 bases and J shed 7 bases, with 10 bases lying between them. CDR3 DNA: TGTGCCAGTAGTAGCTGGGGGGGTGAAAAACTGTTTTTT. The encoded protein is CASSSWGGEKLFF. Filled out from reference TRBV19 and TRBJ1-4, the complete variable domain reads DGGITQSPKYLFRKEGQNVTLSCEQNLNHDAMYWYRQDPGQGLRLIYYSQIVNDFQKGDIAEGYSVSREKKESFPLTVTSAQKNPTAFYLCASSSWGGEKLFFGSGTQLSVL.

This clone was observed a handful of times. V usage is TRBV10-3 and J usage is TRBJ1-1; D unclear. Germline lookup yields CDR1 ENHRY and CDR2 SYGVKD. Trimming shortened V by 7 bases and J by 1 base, and 13 bases separated the two germline ends. CDR3 length equals 14 residues. The CDR3 DNA reads TGTGCCATCAATCGTGGCAGAGCGAACACTGAAGCTTTCTTT. Translated, it gives CAINRGRANTEAFF.

The chain recombines TRBV6-5 with TRBJ2-5; 9 positions agree with TRBD2. The trim removed 6 bases at V and 5 bases at J, leaving 4 bases unmatched. Germline V gives CDR1 MNHEY, CDR2 SVGAGI. The CDR3 contains 13 residues. The CDR3 DNA follows: TGTGCCAGCAGCTTAGCGGGGGCTGAGACCCAGTACTTC. As protein: CASSLAGAETQYF.

The rearrangement joins TRBV7-9 to TRBJ2-3; D is perhaps TRBD1 or TRBD2 (5 bases each). Trimming pared 2 bases from V and 8 bases from J, leaving 8 bases between. This CDR3 is built from 12 residues. Germline values: CDR1 SEHNR, CDR2 FQNEAQ (reference sequence). The CDR3 here is CASSLSGTTQYF. CDR3 nucleotides: TGTGCCAGCAGCTTATCCGGGACTACGCAGTATTTT.

This chain uses TRBV28 with TRBJ1-4, with TRBD1 matching 7 bases. Trimming cost V 6 bases and J 0 bases; bases outside gene matches: 7. Germline CDR1 and CDR2: MDHEN and SYDVKM. This CDR3 is built from 16 residues. DNA for the CDR3: TGTGCCAGCAGACCGGTCGGGACAGCAACTAATGAAAAACTGTTTTTT. This translates into CASRPVGTATNEKLFF.

This clone was detected once. The V gene is TRBV7-9, the J gene TRBJ1-2, with 7 bases that match TRBD1. This CDR3 is built from 12 residues. Germline lookup yields CDR1 SEHNR and CDR2 FQNEAQ (reference sequence). V was clipped by 5 bases and J by 12 bases; unmatched bases: 9. CDR3 coding DNA: TGTGCCAGCAGCGCGGAGTTAGGGGGCCACACCTTC. This translates into CASSAELGGHTF.

The chain is built from TRBV10-1 and TRBJ1-1, with 10 bases fitting TRBD1. Per the germline V gene, CDR1 is WNHNN and CDR2 is SYGVQD (reference sequence). The CDR3 totals 14 residues. Unmatched junction bases numbered 2, after V lost 2 bases and J lost 5 bases. This chain's CDR3 is CASSEGTGDTEAFF. The CDR3 bases are TGCGCCAGCAGTGAGGGGACAGGGGATACTGAAGCTTTCTTT.